This T cell receptor beta chain was documented in a study of blood T cells in healthy people across ages. Study-level results: Diversity of TCR beta per million T cells declined in a roughly linear way with age.

Worth noting for this clonotype: Its antigen is undetermined.

Next came a second PCR, run for about 6 to 11 cycles, which used a sample-barcoded 5' primer along with a J-beta primer mix. A single record per CDR3 protein comes from TCRdb applying MiXCR to the 5' RACE reads. The sample carries hundreds of thousands of distinct CDR3 sequences, 24% recorded once. The study drew donors from healthy Caucasian individuals in Russia aged roughly 6 to 95. V lost 0 bases and J 8 bases, leaving 28 bases between the germline ends. This CDR3 spans 19 amino acids. Germline V gene lookup returns CDR1 MNHEY and CDR2 SVGEGT. In addition, the sample was reused for a study of T cells of mothers and their children. According to that study: For each mother, over 8 million TCR beta CDR3 reads were obtained, and for each child, around 3 million. Persistent microchimeric T cell clones were sought, and none were detected.

This chain uses TRBV6-2 or TRBV6-3 with TRBJ1-2; D is unclear. This TCR derives from a boy younger than 18 in good health. Input material: blood. The CDR3 loop is CASSYSREVGIPTAGGYTF. The DNA for the CDR3 is TGTGCCAGCAGTTACTCGAGAGAAGTAGGGATTCCCACCGCGGGAGGCTACACCTTC.